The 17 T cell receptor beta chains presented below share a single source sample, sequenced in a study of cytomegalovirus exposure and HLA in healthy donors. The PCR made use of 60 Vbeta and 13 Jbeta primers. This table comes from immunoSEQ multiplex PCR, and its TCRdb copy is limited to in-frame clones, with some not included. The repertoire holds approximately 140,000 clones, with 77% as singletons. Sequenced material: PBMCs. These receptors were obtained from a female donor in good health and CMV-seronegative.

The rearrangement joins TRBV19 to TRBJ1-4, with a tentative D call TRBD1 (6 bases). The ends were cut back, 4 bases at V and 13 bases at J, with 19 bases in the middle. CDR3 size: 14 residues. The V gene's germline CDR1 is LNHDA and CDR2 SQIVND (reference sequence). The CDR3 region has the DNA TGTGCCAGTAGTAGTGACAGGCCCCCTCAAGCACTGTTTTTT. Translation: CASSSDRPPQALFF.

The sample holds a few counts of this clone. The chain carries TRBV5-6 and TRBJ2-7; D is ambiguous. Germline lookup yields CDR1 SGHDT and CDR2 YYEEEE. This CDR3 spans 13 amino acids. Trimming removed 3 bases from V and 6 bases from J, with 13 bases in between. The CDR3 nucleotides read TGTGCCAGCAGCTCTAATACCGTACGCGAGCAGTACTTC. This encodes CASSSNTVREQYF.

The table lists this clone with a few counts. CDR3 coding DNA: TGTGCCAGCAGCTTATCCGAGCTGGGACAGGGGAACACTGAAGCTTTCTTT. Encoded protein: CASSLSELGQGNTEAFF. This chain joins TRBV7-3 and TRBJ1-1; 9 nucleotides agree with TRBD1. The CDR3 length is 17 residues. CDR1 is SGHTA and CDR2 is FQGTGA in the germline V gene. The V segment lost 2 bases and the J segment 1 base; nucleotides outside the gene matches: 8.

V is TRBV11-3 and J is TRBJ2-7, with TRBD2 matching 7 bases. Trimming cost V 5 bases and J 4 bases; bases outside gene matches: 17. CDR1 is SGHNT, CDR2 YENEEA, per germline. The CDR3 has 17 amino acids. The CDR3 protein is CASSPVFGAGAKYEQYF. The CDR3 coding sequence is TGTGCCAGCAGCCCCGTGTTCGGGGCGGGAGCGAAATACGAGCAGTACTTC.

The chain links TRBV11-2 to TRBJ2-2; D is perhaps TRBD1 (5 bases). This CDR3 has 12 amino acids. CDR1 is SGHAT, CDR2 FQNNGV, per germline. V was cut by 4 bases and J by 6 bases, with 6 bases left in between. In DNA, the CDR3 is TGTGCCAGCAGCTCGACAGCCGGGGAGCTGTTTTTT. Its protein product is CASSSTAGELFF. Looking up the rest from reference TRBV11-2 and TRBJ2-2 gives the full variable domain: EAGVAQSPRYKIIEKRQSVAFWCNPISGHATLYWYQQILGQGPKLLIQFQNNGVVDDSQLPKDRFSAERLKGVDSTLKIQPAKLEDSAVYLCASSSTAGELFFGEGSRLTVL.

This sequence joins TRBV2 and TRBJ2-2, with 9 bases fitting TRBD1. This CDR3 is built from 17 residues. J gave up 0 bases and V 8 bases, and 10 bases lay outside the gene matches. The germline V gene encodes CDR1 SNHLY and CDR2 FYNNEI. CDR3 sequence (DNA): TGTGCCAGCCTTAGATCGCGGACAGGGGCGAACACCGGGGAGCTGTTTTTT. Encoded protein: CASLRSRTGANTGELFF.

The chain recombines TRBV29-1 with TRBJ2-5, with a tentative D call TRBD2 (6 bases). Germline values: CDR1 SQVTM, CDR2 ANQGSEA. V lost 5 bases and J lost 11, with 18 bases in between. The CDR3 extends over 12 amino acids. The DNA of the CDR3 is TGCAGCGTTCTCAAAGGGCCTCGGGAGCAGTACTTC. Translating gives CSVLKGPREQYF. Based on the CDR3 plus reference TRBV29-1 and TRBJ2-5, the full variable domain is SAVISQKPSRDICQRGTSLTIQCQVDSQVTMMFWYRQQPGQSLTLIATANQGSEATYESGFVIDKFPISRPNLTFSTLTVSNMSPEDSSIYLCSVLKGPREQYFGPGTRLLVL.

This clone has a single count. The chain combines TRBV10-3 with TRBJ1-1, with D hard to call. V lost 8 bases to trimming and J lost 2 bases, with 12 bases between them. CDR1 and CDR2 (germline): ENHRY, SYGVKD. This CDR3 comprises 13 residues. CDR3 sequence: CAICFDSNTEAFF. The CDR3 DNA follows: TGTGCCATCTGCTTTGATAGCAACACTGAAGCTTTCTTT.

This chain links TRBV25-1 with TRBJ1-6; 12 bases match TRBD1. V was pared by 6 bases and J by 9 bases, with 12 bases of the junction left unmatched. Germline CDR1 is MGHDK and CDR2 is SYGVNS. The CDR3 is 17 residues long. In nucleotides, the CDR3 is TGTGCCAGCAGACGGACCGGGACAGGGGGCCTAATTTCACCCCTCCACTTT. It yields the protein CASRRTGTGGLISPLHF.

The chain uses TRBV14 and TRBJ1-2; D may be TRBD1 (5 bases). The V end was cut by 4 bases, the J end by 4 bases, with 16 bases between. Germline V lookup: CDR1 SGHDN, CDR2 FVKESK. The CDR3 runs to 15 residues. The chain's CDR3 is CASSRGVGSSYGYTF. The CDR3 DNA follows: TGTGCCAGCAGCCGGGGGGTCGGATCTTCCTATGGCTACACCTTC.

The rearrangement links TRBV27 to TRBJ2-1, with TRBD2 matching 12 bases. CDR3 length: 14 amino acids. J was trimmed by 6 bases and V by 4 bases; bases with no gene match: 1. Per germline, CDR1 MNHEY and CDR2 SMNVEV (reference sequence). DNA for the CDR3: TGTGCCAGCAGTTGGGGACTAGCGGGCAATGAGCAGTTCTTC. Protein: CASSWGLAGNEQFF.

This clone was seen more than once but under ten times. The CDR3 bases are TGTGCCATCAGTGGGACAGGGGGCAGTGGAAACACCATATATTTT. Its translation: CAISGTGGSGNTIYF. The chain has TRBV10-3 and TRBJ1-3, with 11 bases matching TRBD1. Unmatched junction bases numbered 2, after V lost 4 bases and J lost 3 bases. CDR1 and CDR2 (germline): ENHRY, SYGVKD. This CDR3 is 15 amino acids long.

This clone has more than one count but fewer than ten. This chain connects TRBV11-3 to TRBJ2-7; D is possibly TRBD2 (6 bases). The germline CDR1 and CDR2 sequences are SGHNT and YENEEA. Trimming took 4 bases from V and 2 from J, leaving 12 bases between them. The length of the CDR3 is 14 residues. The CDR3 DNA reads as TGTGCCAGCAGCTCCGGGGGTAGTCCCTACGAGCAGTACTTC. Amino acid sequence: CASSSGGSPYEQYF.

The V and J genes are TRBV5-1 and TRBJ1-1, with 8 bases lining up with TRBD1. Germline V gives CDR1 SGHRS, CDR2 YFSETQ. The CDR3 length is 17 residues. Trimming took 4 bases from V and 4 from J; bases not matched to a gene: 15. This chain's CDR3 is CASSAGQGRLYGTEAFF. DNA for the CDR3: TGCGCCAGCAGCGCCGGACAGGGTCGTCTATACGGCACTGAAGCTTTCTTT.

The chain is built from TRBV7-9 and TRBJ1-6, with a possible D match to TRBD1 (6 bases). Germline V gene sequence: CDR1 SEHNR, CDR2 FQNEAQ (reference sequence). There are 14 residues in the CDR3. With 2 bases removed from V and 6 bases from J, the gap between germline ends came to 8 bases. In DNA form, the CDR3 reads TGTGCCAGCAGCTTAACAGGGCTTAATTCACCCCTCCACTTT. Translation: CASSLTGLNSPLHF.

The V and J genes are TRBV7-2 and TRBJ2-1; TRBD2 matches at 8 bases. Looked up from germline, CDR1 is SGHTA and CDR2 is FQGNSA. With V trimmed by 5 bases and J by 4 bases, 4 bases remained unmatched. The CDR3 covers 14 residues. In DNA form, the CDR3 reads TGTGCCAGCAGCCCTAGCGGGCCGTACAATGAGCAGTTCTTC. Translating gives CASSPSGPYNEQFF.

Here the CDR3 DNA reads TGTGCTAGTGGTTTACTGGGAGCAGATACGCAGTATTTT. It is translated as CASGLLGADTQYF. The rearrangement uses TRBV12-5 and TRBJ2-3, with D possibly TRBD2 on 5 matching bases. In germline, CDR1 is LGHNT, CDR2 FRNRAP. The germline V and J ends were trimmed by 3 bases and 4 bases, with 8 bases remaining between them. This CDR3 is built from 13 residues.